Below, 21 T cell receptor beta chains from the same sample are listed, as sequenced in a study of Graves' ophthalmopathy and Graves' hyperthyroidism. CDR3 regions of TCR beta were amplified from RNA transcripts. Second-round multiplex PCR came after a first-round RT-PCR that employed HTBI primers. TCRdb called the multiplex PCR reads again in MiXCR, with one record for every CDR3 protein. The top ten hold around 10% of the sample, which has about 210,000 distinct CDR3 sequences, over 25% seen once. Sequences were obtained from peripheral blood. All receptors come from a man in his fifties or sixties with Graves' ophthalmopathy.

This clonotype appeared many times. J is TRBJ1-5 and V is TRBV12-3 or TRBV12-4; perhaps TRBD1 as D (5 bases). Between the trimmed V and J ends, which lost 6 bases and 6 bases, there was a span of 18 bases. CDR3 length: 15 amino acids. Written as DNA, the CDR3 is TGTGCCAGCAGCGCCAGAGGGGACCGGGCTCAGCCCCAGCATTTT. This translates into CASSARGDRAQPQHF.

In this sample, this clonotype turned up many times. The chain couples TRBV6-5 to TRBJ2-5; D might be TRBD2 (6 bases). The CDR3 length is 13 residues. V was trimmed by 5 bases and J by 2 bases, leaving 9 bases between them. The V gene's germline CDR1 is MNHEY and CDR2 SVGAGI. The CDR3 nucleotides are TGTGCCAGCAGTATGACTAGGCAAGAGACCCAGTACTTC. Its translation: CASSMTRQETQYF.

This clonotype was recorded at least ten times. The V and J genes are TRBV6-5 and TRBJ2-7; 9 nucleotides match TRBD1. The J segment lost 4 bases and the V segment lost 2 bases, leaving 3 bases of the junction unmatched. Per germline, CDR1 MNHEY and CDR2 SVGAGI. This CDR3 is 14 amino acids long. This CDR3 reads CASSYPGQGYEQYF. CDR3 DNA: TGTGCCAGCAGTTACCCGGGACAGGGTTACGAGCAGTACTTC.

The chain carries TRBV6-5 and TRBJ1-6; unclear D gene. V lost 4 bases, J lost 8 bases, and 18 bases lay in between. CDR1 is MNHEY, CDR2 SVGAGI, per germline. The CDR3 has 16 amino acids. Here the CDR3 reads CASSSRLTGRDSPLHF. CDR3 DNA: TGTGCCAGCAGTTCGCGATTGACCGGGCGGGATTCACCCCTCCACTTT.

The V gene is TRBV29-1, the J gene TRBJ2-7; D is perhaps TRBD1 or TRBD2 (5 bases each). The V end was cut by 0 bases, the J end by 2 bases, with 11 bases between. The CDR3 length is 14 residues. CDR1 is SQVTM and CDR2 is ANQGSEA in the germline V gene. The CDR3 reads CSVEEWDEPYEQYF. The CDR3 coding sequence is TGCAGCGTTGAAGAGTGGGACGAGCCCTACGAGCAGTACTTC.

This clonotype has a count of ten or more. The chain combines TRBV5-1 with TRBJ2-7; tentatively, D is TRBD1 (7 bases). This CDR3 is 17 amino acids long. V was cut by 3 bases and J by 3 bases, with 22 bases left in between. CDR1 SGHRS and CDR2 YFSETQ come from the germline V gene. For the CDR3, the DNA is TGCGCCAGCAGCTCCCTGACAGGGACTTTATCTATCTACGAGCAGTACTTC. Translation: CASSSLTGTLSIYEQYF.

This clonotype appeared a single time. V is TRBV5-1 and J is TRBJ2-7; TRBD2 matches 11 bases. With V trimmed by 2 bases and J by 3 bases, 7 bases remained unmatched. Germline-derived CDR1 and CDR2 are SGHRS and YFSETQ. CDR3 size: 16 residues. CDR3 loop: CASSFLRTSGYYEQYF. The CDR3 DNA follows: TGCGCCAGCAGCTTCTTGAGGACTAGCGGGTACTACGAGCAGTACTTC. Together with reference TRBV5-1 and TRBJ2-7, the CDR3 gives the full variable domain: KAGVTQTPRYLIKTRGQQVTLSCSPISGHRSVSWYQQTPGQGLQFLFEYFSETQRNKGNFPGRFSGRQFSNSRSEMNVSTLELGDSALYLCASSFLRTSGYYEQYFGPGTRLTVT.

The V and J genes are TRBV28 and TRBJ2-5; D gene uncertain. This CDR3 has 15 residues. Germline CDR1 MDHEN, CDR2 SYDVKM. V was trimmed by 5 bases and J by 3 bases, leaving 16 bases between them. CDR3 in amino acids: CASSSPWRTKETQYF. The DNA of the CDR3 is TGTGCCAGCAGTAGCCCCTGGCGTACTAAAGAGACCCAGTACTTC.

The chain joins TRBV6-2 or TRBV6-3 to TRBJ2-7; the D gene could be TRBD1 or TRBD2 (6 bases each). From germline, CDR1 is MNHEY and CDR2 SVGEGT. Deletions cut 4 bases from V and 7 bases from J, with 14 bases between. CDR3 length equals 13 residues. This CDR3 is CASSFGGQREQYF. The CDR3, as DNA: TGTGCCAGCAGTTTTGGGGGGCAACGGGAGCAGTACTTC.

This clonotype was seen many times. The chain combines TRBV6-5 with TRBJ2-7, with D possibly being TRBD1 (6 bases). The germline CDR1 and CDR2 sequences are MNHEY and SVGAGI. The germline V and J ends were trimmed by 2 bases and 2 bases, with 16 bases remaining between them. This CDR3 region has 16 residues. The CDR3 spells CASSYDLRGRPYEQYF. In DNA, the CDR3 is TGTGCCAGCAGTTACGATCTCAGGGGCAGACCCTACGAGCAGTACTTC.

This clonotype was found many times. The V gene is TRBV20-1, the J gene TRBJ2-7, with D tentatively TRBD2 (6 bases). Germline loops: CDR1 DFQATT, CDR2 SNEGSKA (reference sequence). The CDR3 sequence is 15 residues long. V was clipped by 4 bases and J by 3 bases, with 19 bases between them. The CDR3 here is CSAMPPGLGLYEQYF. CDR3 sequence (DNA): TGCAGTGCTATGCCCCCGGGACTGGGGCTCTACGAGCAGTACTTC.

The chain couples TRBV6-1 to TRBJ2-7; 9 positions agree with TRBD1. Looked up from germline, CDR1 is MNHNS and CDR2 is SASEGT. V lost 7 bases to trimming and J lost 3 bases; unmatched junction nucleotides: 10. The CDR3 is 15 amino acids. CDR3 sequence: CASTIAGTGYYEQYF. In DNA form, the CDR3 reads TGTGCCAGCACTATTGCCGGGACAGGGTACTACGAGCAGTACTTC.

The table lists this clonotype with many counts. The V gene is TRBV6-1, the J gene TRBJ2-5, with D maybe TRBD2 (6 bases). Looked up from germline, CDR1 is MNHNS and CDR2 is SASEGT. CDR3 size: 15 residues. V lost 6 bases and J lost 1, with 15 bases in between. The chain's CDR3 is CASRAAGLPQETQYF. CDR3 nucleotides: TGTGCCAGCAGGGCAGCGGGCTTGCCCCAAGAGACCCAGTACTTC.

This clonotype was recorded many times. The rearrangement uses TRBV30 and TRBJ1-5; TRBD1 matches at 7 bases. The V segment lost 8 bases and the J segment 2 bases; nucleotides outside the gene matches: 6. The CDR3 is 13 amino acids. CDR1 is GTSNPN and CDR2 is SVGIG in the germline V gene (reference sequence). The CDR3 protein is CALDRERNQPQHF. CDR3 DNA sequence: TGTGCCCTCGACAGGGAGCGCAATCAGCCCCAGCATTTT.

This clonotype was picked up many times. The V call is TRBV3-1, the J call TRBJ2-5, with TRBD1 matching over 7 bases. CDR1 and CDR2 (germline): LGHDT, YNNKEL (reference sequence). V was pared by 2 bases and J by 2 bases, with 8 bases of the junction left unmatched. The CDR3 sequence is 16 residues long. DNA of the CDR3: TGTGCCAGCAGCCAATCCCCGGGCAGGGGGCAAGAGACCCAGTACTTC. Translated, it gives CASSQSPGRGQETQYF.

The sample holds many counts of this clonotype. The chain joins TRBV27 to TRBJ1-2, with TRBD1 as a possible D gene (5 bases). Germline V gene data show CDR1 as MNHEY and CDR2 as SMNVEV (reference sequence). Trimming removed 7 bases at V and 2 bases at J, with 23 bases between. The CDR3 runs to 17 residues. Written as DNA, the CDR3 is TGTGCCAGCATGGGGGGGGTCCTCCCCGACGGGAACTATGGCTACACCTTC. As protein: CASMGGVLPDGNYGYTF.

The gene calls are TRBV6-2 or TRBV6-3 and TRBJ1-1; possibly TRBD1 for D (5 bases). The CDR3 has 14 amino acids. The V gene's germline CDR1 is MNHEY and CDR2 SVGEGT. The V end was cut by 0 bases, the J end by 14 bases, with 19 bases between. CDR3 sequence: CASSYSWGDPRTFF. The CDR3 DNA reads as TGTGCCAGCAGTTACTCGTGGGGGGACCCGCGTACATTCTTT.

The CDR3 is CAVRSGTGGGEQYF. The CDR3 DNA follows: TGTGCCGTACGCTCCGGGACAGGGGGAGGAGAGCAGTACTTC. The V gene is TRBV6-1, the J gene TRBJ2-7; 11 positions match TRBD1. The germline CDR1 and CDR2 sequences are MNHNS and SASEGT. This CDR3 has 14 amino acids. Trimming at V came to 11 bases and at J to 7 bases, leaving 13 bases not matched to a gene.

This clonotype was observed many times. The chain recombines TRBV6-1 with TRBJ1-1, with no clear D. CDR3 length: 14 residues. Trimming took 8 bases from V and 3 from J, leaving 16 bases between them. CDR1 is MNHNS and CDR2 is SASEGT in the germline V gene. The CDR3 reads CASLRTAKYTEAFF. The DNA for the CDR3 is TGTGCCAGCCTCAGGACGGCAAAATACACTGAAGCTTTCTTT.

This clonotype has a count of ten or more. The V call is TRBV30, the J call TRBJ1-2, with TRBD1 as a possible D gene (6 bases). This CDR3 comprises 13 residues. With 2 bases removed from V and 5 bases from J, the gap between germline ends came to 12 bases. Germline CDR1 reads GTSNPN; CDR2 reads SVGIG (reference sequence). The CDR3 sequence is CAWSRQEEYGYTF. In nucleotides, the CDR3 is TGTGCCTGGAGTAGACAGGAGGAGTATGGCTACACCTTC.

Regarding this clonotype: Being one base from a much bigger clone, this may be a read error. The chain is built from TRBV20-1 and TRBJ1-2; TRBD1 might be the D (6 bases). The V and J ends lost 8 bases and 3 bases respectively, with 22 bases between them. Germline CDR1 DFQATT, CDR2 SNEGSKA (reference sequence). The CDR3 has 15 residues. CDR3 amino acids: CSTVPLQGIYYGYTF. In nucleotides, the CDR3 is TGCAGTACTGTGCCTCTGCAGGGGATATACTATGGCTACACCTTC.